This record looks at one T cell receptor (beta chain) sequence and its context. Some clones are missing from TCRdb's copy, which holds only in-frame ones; the method was immunoSEQ multiplex PCR. The table shows some 80,000 clones, with about 76% occurring only once. These data originate in a study of blood T cell repertoires in COVID-19. For the study at large: PBMCs, B-cell-depleted T cells, or T cells were the source of the cDNA or gDNA that made up the material.

The CDR3 spans 16 residues. V lost 6 bases and J lost 4, with 16 bases in between. Germline assignment: CDR1 MDHEN and CDR2 SYDVKM. The specimen was peripheral blood. This chain links TRBV28 with TRBJ2-6; unclear D gene. This clonotype was sampled from a woman of 80 years or more with active or convalescent COVID-19. CDR3 bases: TGTGCCAGCAGCCGAGGTCCAATAACCGGGGCCAACGTCCTGACTTTC. Translated, it gives CASSRGPITGANVLTF.